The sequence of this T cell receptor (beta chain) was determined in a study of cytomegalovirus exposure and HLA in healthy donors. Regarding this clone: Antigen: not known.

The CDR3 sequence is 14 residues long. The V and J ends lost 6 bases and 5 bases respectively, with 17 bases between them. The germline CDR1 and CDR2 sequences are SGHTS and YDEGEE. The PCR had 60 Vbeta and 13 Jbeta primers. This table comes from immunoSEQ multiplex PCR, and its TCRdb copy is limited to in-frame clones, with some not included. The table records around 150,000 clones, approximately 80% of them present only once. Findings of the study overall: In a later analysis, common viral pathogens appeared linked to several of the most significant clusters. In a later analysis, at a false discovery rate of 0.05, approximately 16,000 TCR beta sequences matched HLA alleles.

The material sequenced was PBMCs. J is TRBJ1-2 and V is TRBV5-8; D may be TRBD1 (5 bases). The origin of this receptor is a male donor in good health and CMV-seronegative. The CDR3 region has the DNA TGTGCCAGCACCCCCCGGTGGGGGGATTATGGCTACACCTTC. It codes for CASTPRWGDYGYTF.